This TCR beta chain is drawn from a study of T cell responses to AZD1222 COVID-19 vaccine. The overall study: Samples with a second dose at about 4 or about 12 weeks were pooled together. Study-level results: Every sample of the repertoires postdated the peak T cell response. Most donors were white British, females outnumbered males, and clonal diversity was possibly underestimated.

Germline loops: CDR1 SEHNR, CDR2 FQNEAQ (reference sequence). Trimming took 6 bases from V and 9 from J; bases not matched to a gene: 10. The CDR3 is 13 residues long. Libraries were prepared by immunoSEQ multiplex PCR; TCRdb keeps only in-frame clonotypes and omits some of them. In the table there are about 130,000 clones, roughly 93% of which are singletons. Of note for this clone: What it recognizes is unknown.

The rearrangement uses TRBV7-9 and TRBJ1-1, with TRBD1 matching 7 bases. The source material was peripheral blood, sampled on day 0 of AZD1222 vaccination. The sequence was obtained from an adult in good health. The CDR3 sequence: CASSPQGREKAFF. The CDR3 nucleotides are TGTGCCAGCAGTCCACAGGGGAGGGAAAAAGCTTTCTTT.